The rows below give T cell receptor beta chains drawn from one sample of a study of identical twins. MiXCR was run by TCRdb on the 5' RACE reads, yielding one entry per CDR3 protein. The sample lists 550,000 to 800,000 distinct CDR3 sequences, about 7.1% occurring once. The same specimen was also included in a second study, on yellow fever vaccine responses in identical twins.

Input material: PBMCs. The receptors here all came from a woman aged 18-29 years in good health. The CDR3 runs from the conserved cysteine through the conserved F or W. Each record gives: J gene, D gene, V gene, clone size, CDR3 protein, CDR3 DNA. D genes are given only for firm matches. Size values are once, few and many counts, or a class for expanded clones, and some rows have none.

J gene: TRBJ2-7; D gene: NA; V gene: TRBV6-5; clone size: NA; CDR3 protein: CASSYSGKTYEQYF; CDR3 DNA: TGTGCCAGCAGTTACTCGGGGAAGACCTACGAGCAGTACTTC
J gene: TRBJ1-1; D gene: TRBD1; V gene: TRBV6-5; clone size: few; CDR3 protein: CASSYLTGMNTEAFF; CDR3 DNA: TGTGCCAGCAGTTACCTGACAGGGATGAACACTGAAGCTTTCTTT
J gene: TRBJ1-4; D gene: TRBD1; V gene: TRBV19; clone size: NA; CDR3 protein: CASSPHTGGNEKLFF; CDR3 DNA: TGTGCCAGTAGTCCCCACACAGGGGGGAATGAAAAACTGTTTTTT
J gene: TRBJ2-7; D gene: TRBD1; V gene: TRBV27; clone size: many; CDR3 protein: CASSRGTGGSLEQYF; CDR3 DNA: TGTGCCAGCAGCCGAGGAACAGGGGGCTCGTTGGAGCAGTACTTC
J gene: TRBJ2-1; D gene: TRBD1; V gene: TRBV28; clone size: many; CDR3 protein: CASSLRDRVLNEQFF; CDR3 DNA: TGTGCCAGCAGTTTACGGGACAGGGTTCTCAATGAGCAGTTCTTC
J gene: TRBJ2-2; D gene: NA; V gene: TRBV20-1; clone size: few; CDR3 protein: CSARKPGADTGELFF; CDR3 DNA: TGCAGTGCTAGAAAACCCGGGGCCGACACCGGGGAGCTGTTTTTT
J gene: TRBJ1-3; D gene: NA; V gene: TRBV6-5; clone size: few; CDR3 protein: CASTQGNTIYF; CDR3 DNA: TGTGCCAGCACCCAGGGAAACACCATATATTTT
J gene: TRBJ1-3; D gene: NA; V gene: TRBV29-1; clone size: few; CDR3 protein: CSVEGRANTIYF; CDR3 DNA: TGCAGCGTTGAGGGGAGGGCCAACACCATATATTTT
J gene: TRBJ2-4; D gene: NA; V gene: TRBV7-8; clone size: many; CDR3 protein: CASSPPRDLEPKNIQYF; CDR3 DNA: TGTGCCAGCAGCCCCCCCCGGGACCTCGAGCCCAAAAACATTCAGTACTTC
J gene: TRBJ2-2; D gene: NA; V gene: TRBV28; clone size: NA; CDR3 protein: CASSSAGTLSTGELFF; CDR3 DNA: TGTGCCAGCAGCTCCGCCGGGACATTGTCCACCGGGGAGCTGTTTTTT
J gene: TRBJ2-1; D gene: TRBD2; V gene: TRBV10-3; clone size: few; CDR3 protein: CAIMGTSVDEQFF; CDR3 DNA: TGTGCCATCATGGGGACTAGCGTCGATGAGCAGTTCTTC
J gene: TRBJ1-3; D gene: NA; V gene: TRBV28; clone size: NA; CDR3 protein: CASTYRDSGNTIYF; CDR3 DNA: TGTGCCAGCACCTACAGGGACTCTGGAAACACCATATATTTT
J gene: TRBJ2-3; D gene: TRBD2; V gene: TRBV6-4; clone size: few; CDR3 protein: CASSEASGRADTQYF; CDR3 DNA: TGTGCCAGCAGTGAAGCGAGCGGGAGGGCAGATACGCAGTATTTT
J gene: TRBJ1-1; D gene: NA; V gene: TRBV20-1; clone size: NA; CDR3 protein: CSARDGEGNTEAFF; CDR3 DNA: TGCAGTGCTAGAGATGGGGAGGGGAACACTGAAGCTTTCTTT
J gene: TRBJ1-5; D gene: TRBD1; V gene: TRBV29-1; clone size: few; CDR3 protein: CSAGTGEGQPQHF; CDR3 DNA: TGCAGCGCCGGGACAGGGGAAGGTCAGCCCCAGCATTTT
J gene: TRBJ2-5; D gene: NA; V gene: TRBV12-3/TRBV12-4; clone size: few; CDR3 protein: CASSSTAKETQYF; CDR3 DNA: TGTGCCAGCAGTTCGACAGCAAAAGAGACCCAGTACTTC
J gene: TRBJ1-5; D gene: NA; V gene: TRBV12-3/TRBV12-4; clone size: many; CDR3 protein: CASTPGPNQPQHF; CDR3 DNA: TGTGCCAGCACCCCCGGTCCGAATCAGCCCCAGCATTTT
J gene: TRBJ2-5; D gene: TRBD2; V gene: TRBV5-1; clone size: NA; CDR3 protein: CASSSALAGVQETQYF; CDR3 DNA: TGCGCCAGCAGCTCCGCTCTAGCGGGAGTCCAAGAGACCCAGTACTTC